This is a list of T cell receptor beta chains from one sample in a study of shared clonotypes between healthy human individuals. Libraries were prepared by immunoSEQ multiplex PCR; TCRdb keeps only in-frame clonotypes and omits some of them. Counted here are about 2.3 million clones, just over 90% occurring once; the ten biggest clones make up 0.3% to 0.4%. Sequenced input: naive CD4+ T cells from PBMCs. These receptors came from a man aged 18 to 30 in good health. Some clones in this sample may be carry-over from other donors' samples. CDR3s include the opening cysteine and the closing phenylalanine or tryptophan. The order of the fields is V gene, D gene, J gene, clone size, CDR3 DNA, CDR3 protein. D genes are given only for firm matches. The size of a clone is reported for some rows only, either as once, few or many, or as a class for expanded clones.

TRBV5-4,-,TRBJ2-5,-,TGTGCCAGCAGCCCGGGGGCCGGGAAGGAGACCCAGTACTTC,CASSPGAGKETQYF
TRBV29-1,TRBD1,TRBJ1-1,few,TGCAGCGTTGTCGTACAAACCGGGACAGAGGCTTTCTTT,CSVVVQTGTEAFF
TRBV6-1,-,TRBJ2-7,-,TGTGCCAGCAGTGTGGTTTGGTCGAATCCCGAATCCTACGAGCAGTACTTC,CASSVVWSNPESYEQYF
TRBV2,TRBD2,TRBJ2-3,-,TGTGCCAGCGTGACTAGCGGGAGTACAGATACGCAGTATTTT,CASVTSGSTDTQYF
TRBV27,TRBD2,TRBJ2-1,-,TGTGCCAGCAGTTTAACCCCGACGGGACTAGTATCCTACAATGAGCAGTTCTTC,CASSLTPTGLVSYNEQFF
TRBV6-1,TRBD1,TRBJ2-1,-,TGTGCCAGCAGTGAAAAGAACAGGGGGGCCCTTAAGCAGTTCTTC,CASSEKNRGALKQFF
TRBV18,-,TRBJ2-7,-,TGTGCCAGCTCGCCCGGTACCCCTTACGAGCAGTACTTC,CASSPGTPYEQYF
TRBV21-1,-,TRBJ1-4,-,TGTGCCAGCAGCAAAGGGGGCAGGCCTAATGAAAAACTGTTTTTT,CASSKGGRPNEKLFF
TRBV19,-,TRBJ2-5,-,TGTGCCAGTAGTATTGGAGGGGGACAGCAAGAGACCCAGTACTTC,CASSIGGGQQETQYF
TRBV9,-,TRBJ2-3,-,TGTGCCAGCAGCTCGCAAATTCAGGGCGCTGGAGAAGATACGCAGTATTTT,CASSSQIQGAGEDTQYF
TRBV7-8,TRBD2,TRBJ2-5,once,TGTGCCAGCAGCTACGAGGTGGGCGGGAGGGCCCGAGAGACCCAGTACTTC,CASSYEVGGRARETQYF
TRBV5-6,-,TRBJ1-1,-,TGTGCCAGCAGCTCTCTCCGGACTGCGACGCGGGAAGCTTTCTTT,CASSSLRTATREAFF
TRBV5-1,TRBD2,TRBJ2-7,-,TGCGCCAGCAGCTCCCCTGGCGGGGGGACTAGCGGGAGCTACGAGCAGTACTTC,CASSSPGGGTSGSYEQYF
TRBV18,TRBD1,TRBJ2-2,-,TGTGCCAGCTCACCACCTATTGGACAGGCTAACACCGGGGAGCTGTTTTTT,CASSPPIGQANTGELFF
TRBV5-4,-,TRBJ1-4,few,TGTGCCAGCAGCTTGGGGGAAAAACTGTTTTTT,CASSLGEKLFF
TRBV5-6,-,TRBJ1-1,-,TGTGCCAGCAGCTTTATGGGGGGAAGGAACACTGAAGCTTTCTTT,CASSFMGGRNTEAFF
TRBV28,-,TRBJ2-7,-,TGTGCCAGCAGTTTCAGGTCCGTCGCCGCTTACGAGCAGTACTTC,CASSFRSVAAYEQYF
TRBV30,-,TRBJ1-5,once,TGTGCCTGGGAGGGCGGACACAATCAGCCCCAGCATTTT,CAWEGGHNQPQHF
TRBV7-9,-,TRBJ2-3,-,TGTGCCAGCAGCTTACTTCCCTTAGCGGAGGCTAGCACAGATACGCAGTATTTT,CASSLLPLAEASTDTQYF
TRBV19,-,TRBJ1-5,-,TGTGCCAGTAGCAGAGGAGTCAATCAGCCCCAGCATTTT,CASSRGVNQPQHF
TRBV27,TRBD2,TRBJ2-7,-,TGTGCCAGCAGTTTAGGGGGGAGGGCCTACGAGCAGTACTTC,CASSLGGRAYEQYF
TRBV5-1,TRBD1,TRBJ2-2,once,TGCGCCAGCAGCTTACCTGGGACAGCGAACACCGGGGAGCTGTTTTTT,CASSLPGTANTGELFF
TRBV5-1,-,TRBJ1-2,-,TGCGCCAGCAGCCCGACCCGGCAGCCTAACTATGGCTACACCTTC,CASSPTRQPNYGYTF
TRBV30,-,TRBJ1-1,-,TGTGCCTGGAGTGCCCAAGGAGGAGCTTTCTTT,CAWSAQGGAFF
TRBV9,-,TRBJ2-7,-,TGTGCCAGCAGCGCTGAGACAGACTCCTACGAGCAGTACTTC,CASSAETDSYEQYF